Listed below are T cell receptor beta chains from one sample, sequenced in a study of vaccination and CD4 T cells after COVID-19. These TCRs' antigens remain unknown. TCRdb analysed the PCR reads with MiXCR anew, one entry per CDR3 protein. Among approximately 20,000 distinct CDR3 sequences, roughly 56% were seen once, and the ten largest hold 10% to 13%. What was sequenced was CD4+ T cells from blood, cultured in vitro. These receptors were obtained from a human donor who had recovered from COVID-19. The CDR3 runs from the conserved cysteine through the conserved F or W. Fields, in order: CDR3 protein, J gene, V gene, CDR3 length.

CDR3: CASSRKTGKDTGELFF
J: TRBJ2-2
V: TRBV7-3
length: 16

CDR3: CASSLGPLGYEQYF
J: TRBJ2-7
V: TRBV27
length: 14

CDR3: CASSLNTGELFF
J: TRBJ2-2
V: TRBV6-1
length: 12

CDR3: CASSEAGGNSPLHF
J: TRBJ1-6
V: TRBV6-1
length: 14

CDR3: CASSQDPRRDGSFF
J: TRBJ2-1
V: TRBV4-1
length: 14

CDR3: CASSPPGGQPQHF
J: TRBJ1-5
V: TRBV18
length: 13

CDR3: CASSLGRGGRNEQFF
J: TRBJ2-1
V: TRBV5-1
length: 15

CDR3: CAITPTGTDTEAFF
J: TRBJ1-1
V: TRBV10-3
length: 14

CDR3: CASSLTTSGLIEQFF
J: TRBJ2-1
V: TRBV7-3
length: 15

CDR3: CASQRDREAGYTF
J: TRBJ1-2
V: TRBV6-1
length: 13

CDR3: CATSGLYRNTYGYTFGSGGAFF
J: TRBJ1-1
V: TRBV15
length: 22

CDR3: CASTKGTGKAFF
J: TRBJ1-1
V: TRBV2
length: 12

CDR3: CASSRRGLQVGELFF
J: TRBJ2-2
V: TRBV28
length: 15

CDR3: CASRRQGGSPLHF
J: TRBJ1-6
V: TRBV11-2
length: 13

CDR3: CASTKAGVGELFF
J: TRBJ2-2
V: TRBV2
length: 13

CDR3: CASNGVAYNSPLHF
J: TRBJ1-6
V: TRBV30
length: 14

CDR3: CSAARTGRTDTQYF
J: TRBJ2-3
V: TRBV20-1
length: 14

CDR3: CASRYNTGELFF
J: TRBJ2-2
V: TRBV7-2
length: 12

CDR3: CSAEGGGQPQHF
J: TRBJ1-5
V: TRBV20-1
length: 12

CDR3: CASSLGAGWETQYF
J: TRBJ2-5
V: TRBV5-4
length: 14

CDR3: CASSGRLAPVGEQYF
J: TRBJ2-7
V: TRBV2
length: 15

CDR3: CASSSFSGPRSTEAFF
J: TRBJ1-1
V: TRBV11-3
length: 16

CDR3: CSAQGSGRGTDTQYF
J: TRBJ2-3
V: TRBV20-1
length: 15

CDR3: CSARLAGITSTDTQYF
J: TRBJ2-3
V: TRBV20-1
length: 16

CDR3: CASSLIPAGNTEAFF
J: TRBJ1-1
V: TRBV7-9
length: 15

CDR3: CASSPGQGAFHGYTF
J: TRBJ1-2
V: TRBV7-2
length: 15

CDR3: CSARDSTEAFF
J: TRBJ1-1
V: TRBV20-1
length: 11

CDR3: CASSLRANVLTF
J: TRBJ2-6
V: TRBV11-3
length: 12

CDR3: CASSRTGGRTDTQYF
J: TRBJ2-3
V: TRBV6-1
length: 15

CDR3: CSARAGRSYEQYF
J: TRBJ2-7
V: TRBV20-1
length: 13

CDR3: CASSLNAGSGNEQFF
J: TRBJ2-1
V: TRBV6-1
length: 15

CDR3: CASLNQPQHF
J: TRBJ1-5
V: TRBV27
length: 10

CDR3: CASSATRAPGGEQYF
J: TRBJ2-7
V: TRBV7-2
length: 15

CDR3: CASSQGQRNSPLHF
J: TRBJ1-6
V: TRBV7-3
length: 14

CDR3: CSAARGHSSTDTQYF
J: TRBJ2-3
V: TRBV20-1
length: 15

CDR3: CASSRDRNTGELFF
J: TRBJ2-2
V: TRBV7-2
length: 14

CDR3: CASSLRAGEEGNTEAFF
J: TRBJ1-1
V: TRBV27
length: 17

CDR3: CASSLRLGAGAYNEQFF
J: TRBJ2-1
V: TRBV7-9
length: 17

CDR3: CSARPAALGGYTF
J: TRBJ1-2
V: TRBV20-1
length: 13